The T cell receptor beta chain under discussion was sequenced for a study of Graves' ophthalmopathy and Graves' hyperthyroidism. Turning to the study itself: At initial diagnosis, peripheral blood was obtained, and this preceded any treatment.

Overall study findings and caveats: The model predicted progression of ophthalmopathy with a sensitivity of roughly 71%, and its specificity was 72% to 80%. A 13-signature model separated ophthalmopathy from stable hyperthyroidism, reaching roughly 85% sensitivity and around 83% specificity cross-validated.

CDR1 is MDHEN and CDR2 is SYDVKM in the germline V gene. The CDR3 totals 13 residues. Trimming took 5 bases from V and 4 from J, leaving 11 bases between them. This clonotype came up many times. Its matching antigen is unknown. Amplification of TCR beta CDR3 regions used RNA transcripts. HTBI primers served in a first-round RT-PCR, which a second-round multiplex PCR followed. One entry per CDR3 protein, called by TCRdb with MiXCR from the multiplex PCR reads. The sample lists about 220,000 distinct CDR3 sequences; around a fifth were seen once. The gene calls are TRBV28 and TRBJ1-1; tentative D call: TRBD1 (6 bases). This clonotype was obtained from a woman between 50 and 59 years old with Graves' ophthalmopathy. The sequenced material came from peripheral blood. The CDR3 region has the DNA TGTGCCAGCAGTGTCAGGGGTGGCACTGAAGCTTTCTTT. Translating gives CASSVRGGTEAFF.